A selection of T cell receptor beta chains follows, all from one sample in a study of T cells after yellow fever vaccination. TCRdb independently ran MiXCR on the 5' RACE reads; one entry per CDR3 protein. Of around 200,000 distinct CDR3 sequences listed, approximately 10% are singletons. Source: CD8+ T cells sorted from PBMCs, taken 15 days after the yellow fever booster vaccination. The receptors were sampled from a man between 18 and 29 years old who received the YFV17D yellow fever vaccine. Both conserved end residues are part of each CDR3. Each record gives: CDR3 length, V gene, clone size, D gene, J gene, CDR3 DNA, CDR3 protein. A D gene is named only where the DNA matches it firmly. Some rows have no size entry. The others give once, few or many, or a class for an expanded clone.

16	TRBV10-3	many	.	TRBJ2-6	TGTGCCATCAGTGGAACAGGAGGGGCTGGGGCCAACGTCCTGACTTTC	CAISGTGGAGANVLTF
14	TRBV10-3	.	TRBD1	TRBJ1-1	TGTGCCATCAGCGAGGGGGCGCCGGTCACTGAAGCTTTCTTT	CAISEGAPVTEAFF
14	TRBV6-5	few	TRBD1	TRBJ2-5	TGTGCCAGCTCTTTCAGGGGGCCTGGGGAGACCCAGTACTTC	CASSFRGPGETQYF
13	TRBV7-6	.	.	TRBJ2-3	TGTGCCAGCAGCTTAGGGGGGGCCAATACGCAGTATTTT	CASSLGGANTQYF
16	TRBV20-1	few	TRBD2	TRBJ2-2	TGCAGTGCTAAAAATCTAGCGGGGGGGACAACCGGGGAGCTGTTTTTT	CSAKNLAGGTTGELFF
15	TRBV7-7	.	TRBD1	TRBJ2-3	TGTGCTAGCAGCGATGGGACAGGGTTCACAGATACGCAGTATTTT	CASSDGTGFTDTQYF
16	TRBV5-1	many	TRBD1	TRBJ1-1	TGCGCCAGCAGCCCCGTGACAGGGATTGGGGACACTGAAGCTTTCTTT	CASSPVTGIGDTEAFF
16	TRBV10-3	.	TRBD1	TRBJ1-5	TGTGCCATCAGTGCCCGAGCAGACAGGGTCGATCAGCCCCAGCATTTT	CAISARADRVDQPQHF
17	TRBV12-3/TRBV12-4	.	.	TRBJ2-1	TGTGCCAGCAGGGGGGAAGGGCGGGTCGAGGTCTACAATGAGCAGTTCTTC	CASRGEGRVEVYNEQFF
14	TRBV6-5	.	.	TRBJ1-1	TGTGCCAGCAGTTACAGGGCGCTGAACACTGAAGCTTTCTTT	CASSYRALNTEAFF
17	TRBV7-2	few	TRBD2	TRBJ2-1	TGTGCCAGCAGCTTGGGACTAGCGGGGTTTTCCTACAATGAGCAGTTCTTC	CASSLGLAGFSYNEQFF
15	TRBV14	few	TRBD2	TRBJ2-1	TGTGCCAGCAGCCAATTTACTAGCGGAGCCAATGAGCAGTTCTTC	CASSQFTSGANEQFF
15	TRBV11-2	few	TRBD1	TRBJ1-4	TGTGCCAGCAGCAGTGCCGGGACAGGTGATGAAAAACTGTTTTTT	CASSSAGTGDEKLFF
17	TRBV7-9	.	TRBD1	TRBJ2-3	TGTGCCAGCAGCTTTTTAGGTGAAGCAGGGGGTTCAGATACGCAGTATTTT	CASSFLGEAGGSDTQYF
14	TRBV9	.	TRBD1	TRBJ2-5	TGTGCCAGCAGCCCAAGGACAGGTCGGGAGACCCAGTACTTC	CASSPRTGRETQYF